This is a list of T cell receptor beta chains from one sample in a study of blood T cell repertoires in COVID-19. Sequencing was performed with immunoSEQ multiplex PCR; in TCRdb, only in-frame clones are kept and a portion is missing. Of roughly 70,000 clones in the sample, approximately 90% were seen once. The sequencing input was peripheral blood. The source is a woman older than 75 with active COVID-19. Both conserved end residues are part of each CDR3. The order of the fields is V gene, D gene, clone size, J gene, CDR3 protein, CDR3 DNA. D genes are given only for firm matches. Clone size appears in some rows only: once, few, many, or a class for an expanded clone.

TRBV29-1	-	-	TRBJ2-3	CSADSGLSTDTQYF	TGCAGCGCTGATAGCGGCCTTAGCACAGATACGCAGTATTTT
TRBV28	-	-	TRBJ1-4	CASSLRGASTNEKLFF	TGTGCCAGCAGTTTGCGGGGAGCCTCAACTAATGAAAAACTGTTTTTT
TRBV7-2	TRBD1	-	TRBJ2-1	CASSTGTGPYNEQFF	TGTGCCAGCAGCACCGGGACAGGTCCCTACAATGAGCAGTTCTTC
TRBV7-9	-	-	TRBJ2-1	CASRLGLNEQFF	TGTGCCAGCAGACTAGGACTGAATGAGCAGTTCTTC
TRBV18	-	once	TRBJ2-2	CASSPTRPTADTGELFF	TGTGCCAGCTCACCTACTCGCCCGACTGCAGACACCGGGGAGCTGTTTTTT
TRBV11-2	TRBD2	few	TRBJ2-3	CASSSGTSGSRQSTDTQYF	TGTGCCAGCAGCTCAGGGACTAGCGGTTCCCGACAGAGCACAGATACGCAGTATTTT
TRBV6-6	TRBD1	once	TRBJ2-3	CASSWGRGLVDTQYF	TGTGCCAGCAGTTGGGGCAGGGGGTTGGTAGATACGCAGTATTTT
TRBV5-4	TRBD2	-	TRBJ2-1	CASSPPPGLAGVEQFF	TGTGCCAGCAGCCCACCACCGGGACTAGCGGGAGTTGAGCAGTTCTTC
TRBV9	TRBD2	-	TRBJ2-3	CASSVGLAGVVITDTQYF	TGTGCCAGCAGCGTCGGACTAGCGGGAGTTGTGATTACAGATACGCAGTATTTT
TRBV9	TRBD2	-	TRBJ2-5	CASSVAGLAGRDETQYF	TGTGCCAGCAGCGTAGCAGGACTAGCGGGAAGGGATGAGACCCAGTACTTC
TRBV10-3	-	-	TRBJ2-2	CAISPDTGELFF	TGTGCCATCAGTCCGGACACCGGGGAGCTGTTTTTT
TRBV28	-	few	TRBJ1-3	CASSLTASPSGNTIYF	TGTGCCAGCAGTTTAACAGCCTCCCCCTCTGGAAACACCATATATTTT
TRBV11-2	-	-	TRBJ1-5	CASSQNRNSNQPQHF	TGTGCCAGCAGCCAAAACAGGAATAGCAATCAGCCCCAGCATTTT
TRBV28	TRBD1	-	TRBJ2-5	CASSPFSLGTGQETQYF	TGTGCCAGCAGTCCTTTCTCCCTAGGGACAGGCCAAGAGACCCAGTACTTC
TRBV5-6	-	-	TRBJ1-2	CASSLSGATYGYTF	TGTGCCAGCAGCTTATCTGGAGCCACTTATGGCTACACCTTC
TRBV27	TRBD1	-	TRBJ1-2	CASRPHMGQGGGRGYGYTF	TGTGCCAGCAGACCCCATATGGGACAGGGGGGCGGGCGGGGCTATGGCTACACCTTC
TRBV6-6	TRBD2	-	TRBJ2-7	CASSLGLAGESYEQYF	TGTGCCAGCAGTCTTGGACTAGCGGGAGAGTCCTACGAGCAGTACTTC
TRBV11-2	-	-	TRBJ2-2	CASSRRSTGELFF	TGTGCCAGCAGTAGACGGAGCACCGGGGAGCTGTTTTTT
TRBV5-1	-	-	TRBJ1-1	CASSLLMNTEAFF	TGCGCCAGCAGCCTCTTAATGAACACTGAAGCTTTCTTT
TRBV11-2	-	-	TRBJ2-3	CASSLKAGGSTDTQYF	TGTGCCAGCAGCTTAAAGGCGGGCGGATCCACAGATACGCAGTATTTT
TRBV19	-	-	TRBJ2-1	CASSTDSPYNEQFF	TGTGCCAGTAGTACGGACTCCCCCTACAATGAGCAGTTCTTC
TRBV5-1	TRBD2	-	TRBJ2-7	CASKGPGLPTEQYF	TGCGCCAGCAAAGGACCGGGACTACCTACGGAGCAGTACTTC
TRBV4-3	TRBD2	-	TRBJ2-2	CASSQAWTSGNTGELFF	TGCGCCAGCAGCCAGGCCTGGACTAGCGGTAACACCGGGGAGCTGTTTTTT
TRBV28	TRBD2	-	TRBJ2-5	CASRPGLAAQETQYF	TGTGCCAGCAGACCGGGACTAGCGGCTCAAGAGACCCAGTACTTC
TRBV5-1	TRBD2	once	TRBJ2-1	CASSWGTSGRLDEQFF	TGCGCCAGCAGCTGGGGGACTAGCGGGAGGTTAGATGAGCAGTTCTTC
TRBV7-2	-	-	TRBJ1-6	CASSQNSPLHF	TGTGCCAGCAGCCAAAATTCACCCCTCCACTTT
TRBV7-3	TRBD2	-	TRBJ2-1	CASSSGLAGVREQFF	TGTGCCAGCAGCTCGGGACTAGCGGGAGTCCGCGAGCAGTTCTTC
TRBV12-3/TRBV12-4	-	few	TRBJ2-2	CASSLEAGELFF	TGTGCCAGCAGTTTGGAGGCCGGGGAGCTGTTTTTT